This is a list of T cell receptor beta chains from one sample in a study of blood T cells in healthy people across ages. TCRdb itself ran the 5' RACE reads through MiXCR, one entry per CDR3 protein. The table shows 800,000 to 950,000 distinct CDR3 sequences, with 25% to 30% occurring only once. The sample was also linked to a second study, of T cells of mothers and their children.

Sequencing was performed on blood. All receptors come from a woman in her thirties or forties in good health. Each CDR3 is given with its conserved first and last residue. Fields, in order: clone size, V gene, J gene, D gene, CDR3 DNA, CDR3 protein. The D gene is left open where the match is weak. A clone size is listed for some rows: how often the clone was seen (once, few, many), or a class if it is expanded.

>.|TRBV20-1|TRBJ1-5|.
TGCAGTGCTACGAGGGGAGAAAGCAATCAGCCCCAGCATTTT
CSATRGESNQPQHF
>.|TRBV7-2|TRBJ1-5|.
TGTGCCAGCAGCCCCCGGCAAAGGCAGCCCCAGCATTTT
CASSPRQRQPQHF
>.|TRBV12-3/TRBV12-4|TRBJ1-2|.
TGTGCCAGCAGTTCCGCCCCCAGAGGGTATGGCTACACCTTC
CASSSAPRGYGYTF
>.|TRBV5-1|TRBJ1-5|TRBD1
TGCGCCAGCAGCCCGGGACAGGGAGGTTTTTTGGAGCCCCAGCATTTT
CASSPGQGGFLEPQHF
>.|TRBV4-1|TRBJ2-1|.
TGCGCCAGCAGCCATGACCGGGACATCCCGTTCTTC
CASSHDRDIPFF
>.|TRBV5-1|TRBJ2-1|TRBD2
TGCGCCAGCAGCGCCGGACTAGCGGGGGAAGGCGATGAGCAGTTCTTC
CASSAGLAGEGDEQFF
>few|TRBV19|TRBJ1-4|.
TGTGCCAGTAGTATTGACGGCTCAGGGATTGAAAAACTGTTTTTT
CASSIDGSGIEKLFF
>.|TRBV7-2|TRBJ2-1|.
TGTGCCAGCAGCTTAAGTTTTGGGACCCTATCATACAATGAGCAGTTCTTC
CASSLSFGTLSYNEQFF
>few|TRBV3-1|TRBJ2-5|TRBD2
TGTGCCAGCGGGAGAGCGGGGGAAGGGCAGACCCAGTACTTC
CASGRAGEGQTQYF
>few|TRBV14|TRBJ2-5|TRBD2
TGTGCCAGCAGCCAAGGTGGCGGGGGTTCCTTGCGAGAGACCCAGTACTTC
CASSQGGGGSLRETQYF
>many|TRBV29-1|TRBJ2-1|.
TGCAGCGTTGAGGGGCAAGGAGGACGTGAGCAGTTCTTC
CSVEGQGGREQFF
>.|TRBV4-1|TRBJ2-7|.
TGCGCCAGCAGCCAAGCCTTAGGACAGCTCTCCTGCGAGCAGTACTTC
CASSQALGQLSCEQYF
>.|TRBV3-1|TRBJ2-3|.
TGTGCCAGCAGCTCAGGGGCGGAGTTCACAGATACGCAGTATTTT
CASSSGAEFTDTQYF
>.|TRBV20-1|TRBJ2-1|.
TGCAGTGCTAGACCTACCGAGACTGGGGCGAACGGCTACAATGAGCAGTTCTTC
CSARPTETGANGYNEQFF
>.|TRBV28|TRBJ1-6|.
TGTGCCAGCAGTGAAAACAGGGTCTATTCACCCCTCCACTTT
CASSENRVYSPLHF
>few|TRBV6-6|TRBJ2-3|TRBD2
TGTGCCAGCAGCGACTCAGGGCTAGCGGGGGCCGCAGATACGCAGTATTTT
CASSDSGLAGAADTQYF
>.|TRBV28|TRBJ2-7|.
TGTGCCAGCAGTGGGGACTCCACAAAACCCGAGCAGTACTTC
CASSGDSTKPEQYF
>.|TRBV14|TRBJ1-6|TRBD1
TGTGCCAGCAGCCAGTTCGGACAGGGATACAATTCACCCCTCCACTTT
CASSQFGQGYNSPLHF
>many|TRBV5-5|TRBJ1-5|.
TGTGCCAGCAGCTTGGCCGGCAGCTTCAATCAGCCCCAGCATTTT
CASSLAGSFNQPQHF
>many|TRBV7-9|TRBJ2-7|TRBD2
TGTGCCAGCAGCTTAGAGCTAGCGGTAGAGCAGTACTTC
CASSLELAVEQYF
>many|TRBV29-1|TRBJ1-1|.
TGCAGCGGTCAGGGTTGGAACACTGAAGCTTTCTTT
CSGQGWNTEAFF
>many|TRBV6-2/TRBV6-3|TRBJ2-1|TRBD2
TGTGCCAGCACCTTAGGGCTAGCGGGGGCTTACAATGAGCAGTTCTTC
CASTLGLAGAYNEQFF
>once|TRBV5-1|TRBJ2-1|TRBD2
TGCGCCAGCAGCAATAGCGGGGGGATCTACAATGAGCAGTTCTTC
CASSNSGGIYNEQFF
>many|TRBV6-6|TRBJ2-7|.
TGTGCCAGCACGGGATTCTCCTACGAGCAGTACTTC
CASTGFSYEQYF
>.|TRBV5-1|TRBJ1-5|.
TGCGCCAGCAGCTTAGGCGAACCGGGGGTGCCCCAGCATTTT
CASSLGEPGVPQHF
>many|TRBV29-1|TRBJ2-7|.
TGCAGCGTTGAAGACAGGGGGGGCGAGCAGTACTTC
CSVEDRGGEQYF
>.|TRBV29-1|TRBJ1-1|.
TGCAGCGCTACCACCTTAGGGGCTCGCATGAACACTGAAGCTTTCTTT
CSATTLGARMNTEAFF
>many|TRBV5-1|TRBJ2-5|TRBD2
TGCGCCAGCAGCTTGGTAACTAGCGGAGCAGAGACCCAGTACTTC
CASSLVTSGAETQYF
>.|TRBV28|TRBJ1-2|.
TGTGCCAGCAGTTCTCTGAATGGCTACACCTTC
CASSSLNGYTF
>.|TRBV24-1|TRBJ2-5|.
TGTGCCACCAGTGATTTCCCCAGGCAGGGTTGGCAAGAGACCCAGTACTTC
CATSDFPRQGWQETQYF
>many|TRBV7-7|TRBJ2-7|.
TGTGCTAGCAGCTTAGAAAAGGGGCTAGGGGAGCAGTACTTC
CASSLEKGLGEQYF
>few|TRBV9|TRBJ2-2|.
TGTGCCAGCAGCGTAGGGTGGGGAACGAACACCGGGGAGCTGTTTTTT
CASSVGWGTNTGELFF
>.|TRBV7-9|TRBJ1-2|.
TGTGCCAGCAGCTTAGAACCGTCCTATGGCTACACCTTC
CASSLEPSYGYTF
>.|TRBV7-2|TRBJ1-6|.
TGTGCCGGCAGCACTAGACCACAGACCGCTAATTCACCCCTCCACTTT
CAGSTRPQTANSPLHF
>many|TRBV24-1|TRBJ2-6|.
TGTGCCACCAGTGATATTCGCTCTGGGGCCAACGTCCTGACTTTC
CATSDIRSGANVLTF
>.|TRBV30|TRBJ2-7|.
TGTGCCTGGAGCGATAACGACAGCGAGCAGTACTTC
CAWSDNDSEQYF
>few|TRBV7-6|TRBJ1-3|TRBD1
TGTGCCAGCAGCTTATTGGACAGGGAATTGGACACCATATATTTT
CASSLLDRELDTIYF
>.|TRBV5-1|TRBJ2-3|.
TGCGCCAGCACTTCCGGGTCTACTAGCACAGATACGCAGTATTTT
CASTSGSTSTDTQYF
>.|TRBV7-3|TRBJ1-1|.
TGTGCCAGCAGCCCTAGAGGGGTAAGGGTCACTGAAGCTTTCTTT
CASSPRGVRVTEAFF
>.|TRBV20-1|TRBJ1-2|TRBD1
TGCAGTGCTAGCCGGACAGGGGCGGGCTATGGCTACACCTTC
CSASRTGAGYGYTF
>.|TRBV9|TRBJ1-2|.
TGTGCCAACAACGTAGCTCCCTACGGACCCCTCGGCCACACCTTC
CANNVAPYGPLGHTF
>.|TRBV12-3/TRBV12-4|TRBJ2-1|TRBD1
TGTGCCAGCAGCCGCTGGACAGGAACCTACAATGAGCAGTTCTTC
CASSRWTGTYNEQFF
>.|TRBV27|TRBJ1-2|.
TGTGCCAGCAGCCTGTCCCCTCGGGTTGGCTACACCTTC
CASSLSPRVGYTF
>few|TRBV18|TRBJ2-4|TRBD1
TGTGCCAGCTCATTGCCGGGACAGGGTACTTACAAAAACATTCAGTACTTC
CASSLPGQGTYKNIQYF
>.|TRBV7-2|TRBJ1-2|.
TGTGCCAGCAGCCCCGGGAAGAGTCTATGGGGCTACACCTTC
CASSPGKSLWGYTF
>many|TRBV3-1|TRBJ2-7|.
TGTGCCAGCAGCCCATCGGGGATTCCTTCCGAGCAGTACTTC
CASSPSGIPSEQYF
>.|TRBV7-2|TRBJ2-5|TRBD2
TGTGCCAGCAGCTTACTAGCGGGGGGGCATGAGACCCAGTACTTC
CASSLLAGGHETQYF
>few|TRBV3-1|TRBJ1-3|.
TGTGCCAGCAGCCAAAGGTCCTGGGCAGGAAACACCATATATTTT
CASSQRSWAGNTIYF
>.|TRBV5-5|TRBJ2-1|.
TGTGCCAGCAGCTTGGGGGCAGGTTCGAATGAGCAGTTCTTC
CASSLGAGSNEQFF
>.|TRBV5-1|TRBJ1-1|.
TGCGCCGGCAGCTGGGGAGCGGCAGGCACTGAAGCTTTCTTT
CAGSWGAAGTEAFF
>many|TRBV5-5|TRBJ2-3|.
TGTGCCAGCAGCCGCAGAATAGATACGCAGTATTTT
CASSRRIDTQYF
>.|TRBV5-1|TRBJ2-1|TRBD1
TGCGCCAGCAGCTTCAGGGCCACCGACAGGGGGAATGAGCAGTTCTTC
CASSFRATDRGNEQFF